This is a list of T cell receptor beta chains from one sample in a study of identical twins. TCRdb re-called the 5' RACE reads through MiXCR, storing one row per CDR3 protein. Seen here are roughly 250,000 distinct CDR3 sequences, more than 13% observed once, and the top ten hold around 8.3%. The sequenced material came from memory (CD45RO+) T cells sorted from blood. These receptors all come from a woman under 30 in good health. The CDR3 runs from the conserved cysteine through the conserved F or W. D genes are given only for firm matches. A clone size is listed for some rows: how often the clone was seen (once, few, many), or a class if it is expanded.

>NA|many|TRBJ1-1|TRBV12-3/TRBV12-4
TGTGCCAGCGGCAGGACTGAAGCTTTCTTT
CASGRTEAFF
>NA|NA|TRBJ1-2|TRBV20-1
TGCAGTGCTAGAGTTCCCGTTGGTAACTATGGCTACACCTTC
CSARVPVGNYGYTF
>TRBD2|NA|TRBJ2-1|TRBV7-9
TGTGCCAGCAGCTTAACCGGGGGGGCGAGAAATGAGCAGTTCTTC
CASSLTGGARNEQFF
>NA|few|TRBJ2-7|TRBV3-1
TGTGCCAGCACCTACCTCGGGGGAGAGCAGTACTTC
CASTYLGGEQYF
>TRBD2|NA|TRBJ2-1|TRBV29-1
TGCAGCGCTCGACTAGCGGGGTCCAGAGGGAATGAGCAGTTCTTC
CSARLAGSRGNEQFF
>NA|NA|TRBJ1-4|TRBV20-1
TGCAGTGCCAGCGGGACAACTAATGAAAAACTGTTTTTT
CSASGTTNEKLFF
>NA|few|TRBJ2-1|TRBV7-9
TGTGCCAGCAGCTTAGTAACCCTTGTGCAGTTCTTC
CASSLVTLVQFF
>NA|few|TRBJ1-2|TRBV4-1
TGCGCCAGCAGCCAAGATGCCGCCTATGGCTACACCTTC
CASSQDAAYGYTF
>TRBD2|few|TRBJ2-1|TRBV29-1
TGCAGCGCTGCGGGGGGAGGCTCCTACAATGAGCAGTTCTTC
CSAAGGGSYNEQFF
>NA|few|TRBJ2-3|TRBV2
TGTGCCGGAAGCGGTTCCCTTAGCACAGATACGCAGTATTTT
CAGSGSLSTDTQYF
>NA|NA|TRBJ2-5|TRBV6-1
TGTGCCAGCAGTGAAGCAGACAGGCACAGGGAGACCCAGTACTTC
CASSEADRHRETQYF
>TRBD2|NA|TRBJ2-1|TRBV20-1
TGCAGTGCTAGAGTCTCGGGACTAGCGTCCGAGCAGTTCTTC
CSARVSGLASEQFF
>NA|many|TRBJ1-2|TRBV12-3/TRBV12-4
TGTGCCAGCAGTTTATTCAGCTATGGCTACACCTTC
CASSLFSYGYTF
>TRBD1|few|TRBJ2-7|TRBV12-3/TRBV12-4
TGTGCCAGCAGTGACAGGGGGCGAATCTCCTACGAGCAGTACTTC
CASSDRGRISYEQYF
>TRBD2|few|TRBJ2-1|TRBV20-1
TGCAGTGCTCTAGCGGTTGCCCCAACTAATGAGCAGTTCTTC
CSALAVAPTNEQFF
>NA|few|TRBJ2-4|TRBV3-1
TGTGCCAGCAGCCAAGGAGTAGAGGGGATGAACATTCAGTACTTC
CASSQGVEGMNIQYF
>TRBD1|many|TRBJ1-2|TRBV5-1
TGCGCCAGCAGCCTAACCCTGACAGGGGACTATGGCTACACCTTC
CASSLTLTGDYGYTF
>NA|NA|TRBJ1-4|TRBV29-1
TGCAGCGTTAGGCGGGGTTTAGGGGCAACTAATGAAAAACTGTTTTTT
CSVRRGLGATNEKLFF
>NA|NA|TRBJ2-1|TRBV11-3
TGTGCCAGCAGCGCACGGGAAAAAATGAACAATGAGCAGTTCTTC
CASSAREKMNNEQFF
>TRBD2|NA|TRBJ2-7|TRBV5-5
TGTGCCAGCAGCGGAACTAGCGGGCATTACGAGCAGTACTTC
CASSGTSGHYEQYF
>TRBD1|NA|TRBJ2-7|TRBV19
TGTGCCAGTAAGATGGGGGGACAGGGTATCCACGAGCAGTACTTC
CASKMGGQGIHEQYF
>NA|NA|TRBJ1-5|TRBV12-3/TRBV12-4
TGTGCCAGCAGTTCTCGGGGTAGCAATCAGCCCCAGCATTTT
CASSSRGSNQPQHF
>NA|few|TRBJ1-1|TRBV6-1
TGTGCCAGCAGTATCCTGGGGGGGTACGGCACTGAAGCTTTCTTT
CASSILGGYGTEAFF
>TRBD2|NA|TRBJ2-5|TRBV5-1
TGCGCCAGCAGCACCCGGGTCGGGGGGTTCGGGGAGACCCAGTACTTC
CASSTRVGGFGETQYF
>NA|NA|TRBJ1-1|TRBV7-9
TGTGCCAGCAGCTACCAAACGAACACTGAAGCTTTCTTT
CASSYQTNTEAFF
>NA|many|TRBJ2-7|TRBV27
TGTGCCAGCAGTTTATCAGGGTACGGCGAGCAGTACTTC
CASSLSGYGEQYF
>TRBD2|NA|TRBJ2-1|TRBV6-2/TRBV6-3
TGTGCCACCGAGCGGGAGTTCCGTGAGCAGTTCTTC
CATEREFREQFF
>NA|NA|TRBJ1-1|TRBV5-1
TGCGCCAGCAGTCTGGGTTTGGGTGAAGCTTTCTTT
CASSLGLGEAFF
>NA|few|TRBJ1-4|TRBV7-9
TGTGCCAGCGAGGCGGTTAATGAAAAACTGTTTTTT
CASEAVNEKLFF
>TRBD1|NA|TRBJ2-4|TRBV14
TGTGCCAGCAGCCGACCGGGACAGGGGGACATTCAGTACTTC
CASSRPGQGDIQYF
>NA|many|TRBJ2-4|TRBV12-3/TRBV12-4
TGTGCCAGCTCCCAGGGAAACATTCAGTACTTC
CASSQGNIQYF
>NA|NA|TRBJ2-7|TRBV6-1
TGTGCCAGCGACGAACAGGGCTACGAGCAGTACTTC
CASDEQGYEQYF
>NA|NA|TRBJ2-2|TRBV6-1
TGTGCCAGCAGTGTTTCTACACTCACCGGGGAGCTGTTTTTT
CASSVSTLTGELFF
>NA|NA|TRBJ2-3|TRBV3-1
TGTGCCAGCAGCCCTGGATCTTACGAAGCTGGCGGCACAGATACGCAGTATTTT
CASSPGSYEAGGTDTQYF
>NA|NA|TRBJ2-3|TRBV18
TGTGCCAGCTCACCAGCAGCCAACACAGATACGCAGTATTTT
CASSPAANTDTQYF
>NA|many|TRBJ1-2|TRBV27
TGTGCCAGCAGTTCAGGACAGAACCCATATGGCTACACCTTC
CASSSGQNPYGYTF
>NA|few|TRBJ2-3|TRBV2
TGTGCCAGCACCTCAAGGGGGGATACGCAGTATTTT
CASTSRGDTQYF
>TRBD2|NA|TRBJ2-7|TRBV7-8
TGTGCCAGCAGTCAGACTAGCGGGGTCTGGGAGCAGTACTTC
CASSQTSGVWEQYF
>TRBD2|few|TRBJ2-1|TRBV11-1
TGTGCCAGCAGCTCTGCCGGGGTCAAGCGGGGACCTACTGATGAGCAGTTCTTC
CASSSAGVKRGPTDEQFF
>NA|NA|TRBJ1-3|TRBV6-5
TGTGCCAGCATAAGCACTGGAAACACCATATATTTT
CASISTGNTIYF
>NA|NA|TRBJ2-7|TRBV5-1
TGCGCCAGCAGCTTGCGGGCGGAAAACTACGAGCAGTACTTC
CASSLRAENYEQYF
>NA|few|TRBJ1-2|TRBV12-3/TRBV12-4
TGTGCCAGCAGCCCCGGCGTGAGGTATGGCTACACCTTC
CASSPGVRYGYTF
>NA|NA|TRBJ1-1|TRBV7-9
TGTGCCAGCAGCTTAAGTATCGGGGGGGTGAACACTGAAGCTTTCTTT
CASSLSIGGVNTEAFF
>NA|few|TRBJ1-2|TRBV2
TGTGCCAGCAGTGACCAGGGATCCCCTCAGGGTGGCTACACCTTC
CASSDQGSPQGGYTF
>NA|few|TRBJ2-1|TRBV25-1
TGTGCCAGCGCTGGGGGAGGGGGGCGATCGGGTGAGCAGTTCTTC
CASAGGGGRSGEQFF
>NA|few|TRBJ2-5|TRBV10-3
TGTGCCATCAGTGGTTCTAGCGAAGAGACCCAGTACTTC
CAISGSSEETQYF